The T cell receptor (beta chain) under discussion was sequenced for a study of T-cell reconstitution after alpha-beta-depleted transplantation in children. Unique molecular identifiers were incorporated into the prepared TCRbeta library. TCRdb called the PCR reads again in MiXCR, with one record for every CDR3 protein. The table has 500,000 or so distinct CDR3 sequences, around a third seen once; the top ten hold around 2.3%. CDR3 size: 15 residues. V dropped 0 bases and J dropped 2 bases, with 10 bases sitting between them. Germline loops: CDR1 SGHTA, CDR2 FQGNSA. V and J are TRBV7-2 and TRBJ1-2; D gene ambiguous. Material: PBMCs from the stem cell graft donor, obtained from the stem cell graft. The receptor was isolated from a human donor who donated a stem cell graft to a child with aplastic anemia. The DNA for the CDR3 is TGTGCCAGCAGCTTAGCGGGAGGGATGAACTATGGCTACACCTTC. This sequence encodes CASSLAGGMNYGYTF.